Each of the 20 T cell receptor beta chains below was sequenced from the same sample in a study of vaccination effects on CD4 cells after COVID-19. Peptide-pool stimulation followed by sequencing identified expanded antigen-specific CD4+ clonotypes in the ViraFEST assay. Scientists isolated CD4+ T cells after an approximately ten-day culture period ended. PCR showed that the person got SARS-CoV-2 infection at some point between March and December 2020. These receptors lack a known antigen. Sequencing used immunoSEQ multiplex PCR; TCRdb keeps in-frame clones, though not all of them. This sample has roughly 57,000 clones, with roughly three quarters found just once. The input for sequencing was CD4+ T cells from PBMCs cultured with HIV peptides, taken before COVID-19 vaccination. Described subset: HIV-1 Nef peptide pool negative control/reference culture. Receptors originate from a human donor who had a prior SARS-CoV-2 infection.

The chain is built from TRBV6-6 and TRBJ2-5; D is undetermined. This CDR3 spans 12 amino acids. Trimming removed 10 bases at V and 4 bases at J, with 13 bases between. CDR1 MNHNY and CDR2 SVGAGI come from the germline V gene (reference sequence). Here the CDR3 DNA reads TGTGCCACTACCAGGTTGGGAGAGACCCAGTACTTC. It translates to CATTRLGETQYF.

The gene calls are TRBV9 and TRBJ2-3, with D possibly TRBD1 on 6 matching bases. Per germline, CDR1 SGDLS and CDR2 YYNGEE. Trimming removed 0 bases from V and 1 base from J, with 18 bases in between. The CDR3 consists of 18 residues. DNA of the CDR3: TGTGCCAGCAGCGTAGGACGGAACAGGGTCAGCGGCACAGATACGCAGTATTTT. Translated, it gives CASSVGRNRVSGTDTQYF. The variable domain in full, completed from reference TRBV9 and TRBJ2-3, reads DSGVTQTPKHLITATGQRVTLRCSPRSGDLSVYWYQQSLDQGLQFLIQYYNGEERAKGNILERFSAQQFPDLHSELNLSSLELGDSALYFCASSVGRNRVSGTDTQYFGPGTRLTVL.

CDR3: CSASATYEQYF. The DNA for the CDR3 is TGCAGTGCTAGTGCTACCTACGAGCAGTACTTC. This chain uses TRBV20-1 with TRBJ2-7; D gene uncertain. Trimming shortened V by 3 bases and J by 2 bases, and 5 bases separated the two germline ends. The CDR3 runs 11 residues. Germline CDR1 is DFQATT and CDR2 is SNEGSKA (reference sequence).

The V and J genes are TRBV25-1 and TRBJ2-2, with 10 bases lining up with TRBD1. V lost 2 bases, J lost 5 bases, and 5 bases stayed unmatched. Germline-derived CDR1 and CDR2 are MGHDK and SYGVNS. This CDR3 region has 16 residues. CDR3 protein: CASSEPPGQGTGELFF. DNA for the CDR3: TGTGCCAGCAGTGAACCACCGGGACAGGGGACCGGGGAGCTGTTTTTT.

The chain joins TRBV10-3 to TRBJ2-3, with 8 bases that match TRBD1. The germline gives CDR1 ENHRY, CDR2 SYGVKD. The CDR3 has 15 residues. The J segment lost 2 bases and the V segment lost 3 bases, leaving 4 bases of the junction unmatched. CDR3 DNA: TGTGCCATCAGTGAAGGACAGGGTCCCACAGATACGCAGTATTTT. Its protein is CAISEGQGPTDTQYF.

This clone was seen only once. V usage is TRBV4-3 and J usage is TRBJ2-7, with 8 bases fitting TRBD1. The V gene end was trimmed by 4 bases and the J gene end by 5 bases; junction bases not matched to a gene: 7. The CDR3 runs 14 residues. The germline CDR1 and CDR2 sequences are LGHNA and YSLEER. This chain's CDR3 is CASSLGQGLHEQYF. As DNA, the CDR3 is TGCGCCAGCAGCCTCGGACAGGGTTTACACGAGCAGTACTTC.

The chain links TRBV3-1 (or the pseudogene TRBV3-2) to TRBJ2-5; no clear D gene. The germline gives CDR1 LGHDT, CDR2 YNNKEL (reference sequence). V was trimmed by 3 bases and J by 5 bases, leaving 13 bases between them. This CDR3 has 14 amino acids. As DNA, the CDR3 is TGTGCCAGCAGCCAGACGTCGGTGTCCGAGACCCAGTACTTC. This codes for CASSQTSVSETQYF.

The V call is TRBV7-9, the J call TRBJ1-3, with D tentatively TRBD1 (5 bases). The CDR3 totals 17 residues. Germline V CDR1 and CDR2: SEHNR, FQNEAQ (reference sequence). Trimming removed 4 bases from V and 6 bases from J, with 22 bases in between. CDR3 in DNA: TGTGCCAGCAGCTCGCGAAAGACAGCAGACGCTACAAACACCATATATTTT. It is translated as CASSSRKTADATNTIYF.

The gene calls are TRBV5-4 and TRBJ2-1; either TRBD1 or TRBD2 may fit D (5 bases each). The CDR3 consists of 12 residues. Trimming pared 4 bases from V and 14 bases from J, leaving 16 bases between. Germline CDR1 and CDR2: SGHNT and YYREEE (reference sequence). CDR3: CASSAPGTREFF. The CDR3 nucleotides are TGTGCCAGCAGCGCTCCCGGGACCCGAGAGTTCTTC.

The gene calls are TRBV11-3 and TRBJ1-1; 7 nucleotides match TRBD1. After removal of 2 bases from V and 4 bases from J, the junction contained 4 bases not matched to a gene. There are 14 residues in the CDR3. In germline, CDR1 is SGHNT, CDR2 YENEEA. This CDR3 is CASSLFRDSTEAFF. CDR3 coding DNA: TGTGCCAGCAGCTTATTTCGGGACAGCACTGAAGCTTTCTTT.

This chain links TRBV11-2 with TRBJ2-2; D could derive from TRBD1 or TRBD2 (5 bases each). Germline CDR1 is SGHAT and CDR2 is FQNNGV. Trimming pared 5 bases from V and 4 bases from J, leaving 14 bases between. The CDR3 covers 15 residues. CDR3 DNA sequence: TGTGCCAGCAGCCCCTCGTGGGGACCCACCGGGGAGCTGTTTTTT. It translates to CASSPSWGPTGELFF.

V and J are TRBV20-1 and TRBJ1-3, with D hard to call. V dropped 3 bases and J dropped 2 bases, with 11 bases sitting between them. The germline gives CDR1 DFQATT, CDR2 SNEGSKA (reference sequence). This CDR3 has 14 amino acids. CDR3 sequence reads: CSASSGPPGNTIYF. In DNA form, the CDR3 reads TGCAGTGCTAGTTCCGGGCCCCCTGGAAACACCATATATTTT.

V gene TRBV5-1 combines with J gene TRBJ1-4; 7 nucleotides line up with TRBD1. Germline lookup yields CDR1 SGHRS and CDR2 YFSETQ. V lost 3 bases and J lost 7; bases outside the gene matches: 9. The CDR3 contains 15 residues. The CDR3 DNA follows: TGCGCCAGCAGCTCACAGGGGCCAGGGAGTGAAAAACTGTTTTTT. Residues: CASSSQGPGSEKLFF.

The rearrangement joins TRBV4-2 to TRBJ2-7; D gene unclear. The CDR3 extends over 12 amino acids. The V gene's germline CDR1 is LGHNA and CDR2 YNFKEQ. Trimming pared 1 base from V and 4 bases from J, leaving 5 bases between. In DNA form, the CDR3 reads TGTGCCAGCAGCCAAGTAGGTTACGAGCAGTACTTC. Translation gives CASSQVGYEQYF.

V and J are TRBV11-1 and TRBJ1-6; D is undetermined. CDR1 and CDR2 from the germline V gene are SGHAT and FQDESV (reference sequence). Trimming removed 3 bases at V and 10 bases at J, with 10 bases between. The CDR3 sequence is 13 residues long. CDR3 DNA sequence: TGTGCCAGCAGCTTCGGCCGTCAATCACCCCTCCACTTT. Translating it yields CASSFGRQSPLHF.

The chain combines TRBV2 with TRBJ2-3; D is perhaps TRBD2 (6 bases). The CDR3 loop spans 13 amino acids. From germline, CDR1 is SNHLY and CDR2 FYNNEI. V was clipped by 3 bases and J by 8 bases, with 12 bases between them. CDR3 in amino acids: CASSDSSSATQYF. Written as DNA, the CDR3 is TGTGCCAGCAGTGATTCCTCTAGCGCTACGCAGTATTTT.

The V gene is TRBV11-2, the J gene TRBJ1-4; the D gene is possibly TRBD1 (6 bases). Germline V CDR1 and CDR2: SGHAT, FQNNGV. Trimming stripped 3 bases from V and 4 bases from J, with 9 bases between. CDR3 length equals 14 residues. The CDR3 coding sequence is TGTGCCAGCAGCTTTCGGGGGCATAATGAAAAACTGTTTTTT. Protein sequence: CASSFRGHNEKLFF.

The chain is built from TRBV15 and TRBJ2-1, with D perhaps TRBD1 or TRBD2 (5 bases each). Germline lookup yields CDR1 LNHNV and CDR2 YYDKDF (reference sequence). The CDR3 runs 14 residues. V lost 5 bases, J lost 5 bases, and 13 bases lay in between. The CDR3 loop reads CATSVGTRNNEQFF. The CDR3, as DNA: TGTGCCACCAGCGTTGGGACCAGAAACAATGAGCAGTTCTTC.

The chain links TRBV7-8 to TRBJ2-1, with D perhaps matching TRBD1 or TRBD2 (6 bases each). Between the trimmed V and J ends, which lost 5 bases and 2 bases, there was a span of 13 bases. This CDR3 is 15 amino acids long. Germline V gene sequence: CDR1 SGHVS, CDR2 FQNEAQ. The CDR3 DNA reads TGTGCCAGCAGCCAACGGGGGCTAACCTACAATGAGCAGTTCTTC. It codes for CASSQRGLTYNEQFF.

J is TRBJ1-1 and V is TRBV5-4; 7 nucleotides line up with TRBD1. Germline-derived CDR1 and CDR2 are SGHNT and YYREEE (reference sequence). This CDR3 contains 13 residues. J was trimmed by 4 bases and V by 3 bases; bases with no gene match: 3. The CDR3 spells CASSSYRGTEAFF. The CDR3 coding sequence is TGTGCCAGCAGCTCTTACAGGGGCACTGAAGCTTTCTTT.